Following are 17 T cell receptor beta chains from one sample sequenced in a study of vaccination effects on CD4 cells after COVID-19. Antigen-specific CD4+ T cells were expanded with viral peptide pools in the ViraFEST assay before sequencing. A 10-day culture period preceded the isolation of CD4+ T cells. According to the study, vaccine recipients showed no prior SARS-CoV-2 infection and negative nucleocapsid antibodies. Their specific antigens are unknown. Data came from immunoSEQ multiplex PCR; TCRdb stores just in-frame clones and leaves some out. The sample consists of tens of thousands of clones, about two thirds of them appearing once. The sample in question was CD4+ T cells from PBMCs cultured with SARS-CoV-2 spike peptides, obtained before COVID-19 vaccination. All receptors derive from a human donor who received a COVID-19 vaccine.

The rearrangement links TRBV9 to TRBJ2-1; 12 bases are a match to TRBD2. Germline loops: CDR1 SGDLS, CDR2 YYNGEE. Trimming took 3 bases from V and 4 from J; bases not matched to a gene: 2. The CDR3 runs 15 residues. The CDR3 DNA reads TGTGCCAGCAGCGGGCTAGCGGGGGGGTACAATGAGCAGTTCTTC. It codes for CASSGLAGGYNEQFF.

This rearrangement joins TRBV9 to TRBJ1-1, with D possibly being TRBD1 (5 bases). The V end was cut by 0 bases, the J end by 6 bases, with 15 bases between. This CDR3 has 15 amino acids. Germline values: CDR1 SGDLS, CDR2 YYNGEE. CDR3 in amino acids: CASSVAGGMLAEAFF. The CDR3 DNA reads TGTGCCAGCAGCGTAGCCGGGGGAATGTTAGCTGAAGCTTTCTTT.

The genes are TRBV7-2 and TRBJ1-1, with D possibly matching TRBD1 (5 bases). V lost 5 bases to trimming and J lost 8 bases, with 15 bases between them. Germline lookup yields CDR1 SGHTA and CDR2 FQGNSA. This CDR3 region has 13 residues. The CDR3 sequence is CASSPWGGKEAFF. In DNA, the CDR3 is TGTGCCAGCAGCCCGTGGGGGGGGAAAGAAGCTTTCTTT.

The chain is built from TRBV7-9 and TRBJ1-4, with unresolved D. V was clipped by 8 bases and J by 5 bases, with 9 bases between them. CDR3 length: 12 amino acids. Germline CDR1 and CDR2: SEHNR and FQNEAQ (reference sequence). The CDR3: CASGVQNEKLFF. The CDR3 coding sequence is TGTGCCAGCGGCGTACAAAATGAAAAACTGTTTTTT.

This clone showed up just a few times. This chain links TRBV5-4 with TRBJ1-2; perhaps TRBD1 as D (6 bases). Trimming removed 0 bases at V and 0 bases at J, with 12 bases between. This CDR3 spans 16 amino acids. Germline loops: CDR1 SGHNT, CDR2 YYREEE (reference sequence). In DNA, the CDR3 is TGTGCCAGCAGCTTGGATGAGGACAGAACTAACTATGGCTACACCTTC. Translating it yields CASSLDEDRTNYGYTF.

This clone was observed a single time. The chain has TRBV20-1 and TRBJ1-1; D is ambiguous. The CDR3 spans 17 residues. Trimming took 3 bases from V and 0 from J, leaving 20 bases between them. From germline, CDR1 is DFQATT and CDR2 SNEGSKA (reference sequence). The CDR3 loop reads CSASSPIKGFMNTEAFF. CDR3 in DNA: TGCAGTGCTAGTTCCCCGATTAAAGGCTTCATGAACACTGAAGCTTTCTTT.

The rearrangement joins TRBV2 to TRBJ1-1; a weak D match, TRBD1 (5 bases). Germline assignment: CDR1 SNHLY and CDR2 FYNNEI. The germline V and J ends were trimmed by 2 bases and 0 bases, with 10 bases remaining between them. This CDR3 contains 15 residues. The CDR3 here is CASSETRTLNTEAFF. The CDR3 nucleotides read TGTGCCAGCAGTGAAACCCGGACATTGAACACTGAAGCTTTCTTT.

V gene TRBV7-2 combines with J gene TRBJ1-4; D might be TRBD1 (5 bases). This CDR3 has 12 amino acids. The germline gives CDR1 SGHTA, CDR2 FQGNSA. The ends were cut back, 5 bases at V and 7 bases at J, with 8 bases in the middle. The CDR3 spells CASSQGAEKLFF. DNA of the CDR3: TGTGCCAGCAGCCAGGGTGCTGAAAAACTGTTTTTT.

The count of this clone is one. One end of the junction fails to match germline, which may point to a read error. The rearrangement uses TRBV7-7 and TRBJ1-1; D gene uncertain. The CDR3 loop spans 13 amino acids. Germline loops: CDR1 SSHAT, CDR2 FNYEAQ (reference sequence). The CDR3 DNA reads as TGTGCTAGCAGCTTAGTTCTAGGTACTGAAGCTTTCTTT. This translates into CASSLVLGTEAFF.

The chain is built from TRBV6-5 and TRBJ1-3; possibly TRBD1 for D (6 bases). The V gene lost 8 bases and the J gene lost 0 bases, with 11 bases spanning the gap. Germline values: CDR1 MNHEY, CDR2 SVGAGI. The CDR3 runs to 14 residues. The CDR3 coding sequence is TGTGCCAGCGTCAGGGGATCCTCTGGAAACACCATATATTTT. It translates to CASVRGSSGNTIYF.

This clone appeared a few times. The chain couples TRBV18 to TRBJ1-1; TRBD1 aligns across 7 bases. V lost 0 bases, J lost 1 base, and 2 bases stayed unmatched. Germline V gives CDR1 KGHSH, CDR2 LQKENI. The CDR3 is 15 residues long. The DNA for the CDR3 is TGTGCCAGCTCACCACCGGGACAGCCGAACACTGAAGCTTTCTTT. Residues: CASSPPGQPNTEAFF.

The CDR3 here is CASSQSGGNSPLHF. The CDR3, as DNA: TGTGCCAGCAGCCAAAGTGGGGGTAATTCACCCCTCCACTTT. V usage is TRBV7-2 and J usage is TRBJ1-6, with D perhaps TRBD1 (5 bases). V lost 5 bases and J 6 bases, leaving 11 bases between the germline ends. The germline V gene has CDR1 SGHTA and CDR2 FQGNSA. The CDR3 runs to 14 residues. The variable domain in full, completed from reference TRBV7-2 and TRBJ1-6, reads GAGVSQSPSNKVTEKGKDVELRCDPISGHTALYWYRQSLGQGLEFLIYFQGNSAPDKSGLPSDRFSAERTGGSVSTLTIQRTQQEDSAVYLCASSQSGGNSPLHFGNGTRLTVT.

This clone turned up a few times. The V gene is TRBV25-1, the J gene TRBJ2-1, with 7 bases matching TRBD1. The CDR3 spans 14 residues. V was clipped by 4 bases and J by 6 bases; unmatched bases: 6. Germline CDR1 is MGHDK and CDR2 is SYGVNS. The CDR3 nucleotides are TGTGCCAGCAGTGGTCCCGGACAGGTCAATGAGCAGTTCTTC. This gives the protein CASSGPGQVNEQFF.

CDR3 sequence: CASSPVAKGAYNEQFF. CDR3 coding DNA: TGTGCCAGCTCACCAGTAGCAAAAGGGGCCTACAATGAGCAGTTCTTC. The gene calls are TRBV18 and TRBJ2-1; TRBD1 might be the D (5 bases). Between the trimmed V and J ends, which lost 2 bases and 2 bases, there was a span of 13 bases. This CDR3 comprises 16 residues. CDR1 is KGHSH, CDR2 LQKENI, per germline.

V gene TRBV2 combines with J gene TRBJ1-5; D is uncertain. The germline V gene has CDR1 SNHLY and CDR2 FYNNEI. The CDR3 covers 15 residues. V was pared by 2 bases and J by 1 base, with 9 bases between. The CDR3 reads CASSERSQSNQPQHF. CDR3 DNA: TGTGCCAGCAGTGAAAGAAGCCAGAGCAATCAGCCCCAGCATTTT. The whole variable domain, remainder taken from reference TRBV2 and TRBJ1-5, is EPEVTQTPSHQVTQMGQEVILRCVPISNHLYFYWYRQILGQKVEFLVSFYNNEISEKSEIFDDQFSVERPDGSNFTLKIRSTKLEDSAMYFCASSERSQSNQPQHFGDGTRLSIL.

This rearrangement joins TRBV4-2 to TRBJ1-1; D ambiguous. The V end was cut by 0 bases, the J end by 7 bases, with 15 bases between. The CDR3 length is 15 residues. Per germline, CDR1 LGHNA and CDR2 YNFKEQ. CDR3 DNA: TGTGCCAGCAGCCAAGATCCCGCTATTAGTGGTGAAGCTTTCTTT. Amino acid sequence: CASSQDPAISGEAFF.

This chain joins TRBV19 and TRBJ1-1; tentative D call: TRBD1 (6 bases). V was clipped by 7 bases and J by 5 bases, with 14 bases between them. The V gene's germline CDR1 is LNHDA and CDR2 SQIVND (reference sequence). CDR3 length: 13 amino acids. DNA of the CDR3: TGTGCCAGTATCACCGGGACATTGACTGAAGCTTTCTTT. This gives the protein CASITGTLTEAFF.